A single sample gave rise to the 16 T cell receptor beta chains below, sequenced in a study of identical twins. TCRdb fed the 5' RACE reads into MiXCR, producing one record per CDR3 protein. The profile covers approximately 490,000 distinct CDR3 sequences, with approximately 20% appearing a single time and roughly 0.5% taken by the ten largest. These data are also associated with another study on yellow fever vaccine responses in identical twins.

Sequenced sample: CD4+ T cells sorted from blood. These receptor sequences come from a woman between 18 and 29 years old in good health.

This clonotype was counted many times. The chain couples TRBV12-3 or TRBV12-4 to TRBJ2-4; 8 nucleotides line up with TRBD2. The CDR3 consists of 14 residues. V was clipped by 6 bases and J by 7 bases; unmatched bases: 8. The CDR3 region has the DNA TGTGCCAGCAGCCCCGGACTAGCCGGGAACATTCAGTACTTC. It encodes CASSPGLAGNIQYF.

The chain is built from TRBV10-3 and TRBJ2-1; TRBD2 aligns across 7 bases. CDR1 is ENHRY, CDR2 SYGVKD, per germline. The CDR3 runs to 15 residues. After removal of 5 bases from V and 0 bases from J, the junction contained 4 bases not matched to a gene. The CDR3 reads CAISQRESSYNEQFF. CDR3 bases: TGTGCCATCAGTCAGCGGGAAAGCTCCTACAATGAGCAGTTCTTC.

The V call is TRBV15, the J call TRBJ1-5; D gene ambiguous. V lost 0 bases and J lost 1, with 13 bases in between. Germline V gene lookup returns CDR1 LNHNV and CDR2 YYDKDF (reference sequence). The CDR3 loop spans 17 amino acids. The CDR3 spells CATSRDRMVDSNQPQHF. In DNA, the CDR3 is TGTGCCACCAGCAGAGATCGGATGGTCGACAGCAATCAGCCCCAGCATTTT.

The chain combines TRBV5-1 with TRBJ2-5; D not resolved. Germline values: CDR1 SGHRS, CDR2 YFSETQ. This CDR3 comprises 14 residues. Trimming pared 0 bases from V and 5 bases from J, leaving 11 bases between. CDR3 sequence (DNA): TGCGCCAGCAGCTTGGCCCTAGGATTGGAGACCCAGTACTTC. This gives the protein CASSLALGLETQYF.

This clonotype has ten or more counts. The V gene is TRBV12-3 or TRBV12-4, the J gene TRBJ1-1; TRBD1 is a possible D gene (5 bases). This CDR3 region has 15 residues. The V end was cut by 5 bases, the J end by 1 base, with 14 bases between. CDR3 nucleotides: TGTGCCAGCAGTCCATCAGGGCGGTGGAACACTGAAGCTTTCTTT. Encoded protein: CASSPSGRWNTEAFF.

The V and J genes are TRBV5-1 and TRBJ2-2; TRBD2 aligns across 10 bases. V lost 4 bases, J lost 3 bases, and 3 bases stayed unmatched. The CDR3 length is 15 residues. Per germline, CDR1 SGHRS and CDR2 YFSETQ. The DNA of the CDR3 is TGCGCCAGCAGCCCTAGCGGGAGAGACACCGGGGAGCTGTTTTTT. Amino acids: CASSPSGRDTGELFF.

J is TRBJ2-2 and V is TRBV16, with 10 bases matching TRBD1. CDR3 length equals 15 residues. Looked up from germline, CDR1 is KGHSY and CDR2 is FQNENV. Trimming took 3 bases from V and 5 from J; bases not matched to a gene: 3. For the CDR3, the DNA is TGTGCCAGCAGCCAGAGACAGGGGGCGACCGGGGAGCTGTTTTTT. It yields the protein CASSQRQGATGELFF.

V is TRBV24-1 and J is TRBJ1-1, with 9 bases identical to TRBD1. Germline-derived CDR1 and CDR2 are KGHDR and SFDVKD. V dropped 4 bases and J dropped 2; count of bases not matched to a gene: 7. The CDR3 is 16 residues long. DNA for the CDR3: TGTGCCACCAGTGAGCCCGGGACAGGGAGAAACACTGAAGCTTTCTTT. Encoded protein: CATSEPGTGRNTEAFF.

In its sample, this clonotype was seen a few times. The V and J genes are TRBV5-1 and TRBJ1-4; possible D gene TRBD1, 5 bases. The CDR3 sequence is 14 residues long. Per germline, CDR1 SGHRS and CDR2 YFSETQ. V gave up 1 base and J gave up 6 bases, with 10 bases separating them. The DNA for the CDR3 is TGCGCCAGCAGCTTGTCAGGGACGGATGAAAAACTGTTTTTT. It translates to CASSLSGTDEKLFF.

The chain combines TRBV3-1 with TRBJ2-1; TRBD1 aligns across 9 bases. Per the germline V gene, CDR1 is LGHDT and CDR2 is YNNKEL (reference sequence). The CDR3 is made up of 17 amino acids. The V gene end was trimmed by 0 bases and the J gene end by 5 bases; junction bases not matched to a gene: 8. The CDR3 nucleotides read TGTGCCAGCAGCCAAGACTTCGCGACAGGGGGGCACAATGAGCAGTTCTTC. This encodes CASSQDFATGGHNEQFF.

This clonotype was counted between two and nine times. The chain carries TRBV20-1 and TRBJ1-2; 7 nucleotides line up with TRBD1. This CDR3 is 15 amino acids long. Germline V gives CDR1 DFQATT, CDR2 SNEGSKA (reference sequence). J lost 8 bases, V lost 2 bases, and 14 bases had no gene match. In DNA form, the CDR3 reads TGCAGTGCTAGACTTTTACAGGGGAAGGGAGCCGGCTACACCTTC. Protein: CSARLLQGKGAGYTF.

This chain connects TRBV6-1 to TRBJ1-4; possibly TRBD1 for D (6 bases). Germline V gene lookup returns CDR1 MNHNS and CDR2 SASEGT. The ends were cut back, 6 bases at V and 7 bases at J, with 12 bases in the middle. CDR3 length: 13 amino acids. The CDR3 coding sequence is TGTGCCAGCAGAGGGGGTTGGGGTGAAAAACTGTTTTTT. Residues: CASRGGWGEKLFF.

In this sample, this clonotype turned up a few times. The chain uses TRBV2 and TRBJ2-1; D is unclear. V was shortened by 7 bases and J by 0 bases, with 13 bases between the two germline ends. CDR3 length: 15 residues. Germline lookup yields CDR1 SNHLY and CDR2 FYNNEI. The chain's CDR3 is CASTTVGNSYNEQFF. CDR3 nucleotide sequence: TGTGCCAGCACCACGGTGGGGAACTCCTACAATGAGCAGTTCTTC.

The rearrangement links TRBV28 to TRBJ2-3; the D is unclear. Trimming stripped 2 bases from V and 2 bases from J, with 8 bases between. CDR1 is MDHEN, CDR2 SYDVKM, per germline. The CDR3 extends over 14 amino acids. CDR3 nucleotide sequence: TGTGCCAGCAGTTTACTTACAACCACAGATACGCAGTATTTT. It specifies CASSLLTTTDTQYF.

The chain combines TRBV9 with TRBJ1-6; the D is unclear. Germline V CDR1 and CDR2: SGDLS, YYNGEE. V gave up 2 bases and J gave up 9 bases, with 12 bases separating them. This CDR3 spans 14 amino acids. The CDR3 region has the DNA TGTGCCAGCAGCGTTGAGGGAGTGGGTTCACCCCTCCACTTT. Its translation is CASSVEGVGSPLHF. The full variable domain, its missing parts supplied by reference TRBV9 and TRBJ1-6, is DSGVTQTPKHLITATGQRVTLRCSPRSGDLSVYWYQQSLDQGLQFLIQYYNGEERAKGNILERFSAQQFPDLHSELNLSSLELGDSALYFCASSVEGVGSPLHFGNGTRLTVT.

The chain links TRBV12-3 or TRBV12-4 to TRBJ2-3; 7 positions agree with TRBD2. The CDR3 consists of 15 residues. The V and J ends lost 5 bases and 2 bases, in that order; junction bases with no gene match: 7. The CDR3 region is CASSLSGGLTDTQYF. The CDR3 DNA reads TGTGCCAGCAGTCTGTCGGGGGGTCTCACAGATACGCAGTATTTT.